The following is a T cell receptor beta chain sequence with its context. The CDR3 runs to 13 residues. CDR1 is LGHDT, CDR2 YNNKEL, per germline (reference sequence). V lost 3 bases and J lost 4; bases outside the gene matches: 1. The data were produced by immunoSEQ multiplex PCR, yet TCRdb's version contains in-frame clones alone and is incomplete. The sample consists of 55,000 to 80,000 clones, approximately 80% of them appearing once. This entry is derived from a study of blood T cell repertoires in COVID-19. Study in general: T cells, B-cell-depleted T cells, or PBMCs provided the cDNA or gDNA that served as material.

V usage is TRBV3-1 (or the pseudogene TRBV3-2) and J usage is TRBJ1-2; 8 nucleotides line up with TRBD1. This TCR was recovered from a man aged 55-75 years with COVID-19, enrolled during active disease. The sequenced sample was peripheral blood. The CDR3 loop reads CASSQQGAYGYTF. The DNA for the CDR3 is TGTGCCAGCAGCCAGCAGGGGGCCTATGGCTACACCTTC.